This is a list of T cell receptor beta chains from one sample in a study of T cell responses to AZD1222 COVID-19 vaccine. TCRdb keeps only in-frame clones here, not all; method: immunoSEQ multiplex PCR. In the table there are approximately 100,000 clones, roughly nine tenths of which are singletons. The sequenced sample was peripheral blood, obtained on day 0 of AZD1222 vaccination. Every receptor here comes from an adult in good health. The CDR3 runs from the conserved cysteine through the conserved F or W. A D gene is named only where the DNA matches it firmly. Clone size is not always given. Where it is, it says once, few, many or a class for expanded clones.

-	TRBJ2-7	TRBV7-8	-	CASSLGGGSYEQYF	TGTGCCAGCAGCCTAGGGGGAGGGTCCTACGAGCAGTACTTC
TRBD2	TRBJ2-7	TRBV2	-	CASSPQPRGGYEQYF	TGTGCCAGCAGTCCTCAGCCCCGGGGGGGCTACGAGCAGTACTTC
-	TRBJ1-4	TRBV11-2	-	CASSPDLWGTNEKLFF	TGTGCCAGCAGCCCAGACCTTTGGGGAACTAATGAAAAACTGTTTTTT
-	TRBJ2-7	TRBV12-3/TRBV12-4	once	CASSLGQPYEQYF	TGTGCCAGCAGCCTCGGACAGCCCTACGAGCAGTACTTC
TRBD1	TRBJ1-2	TRBV2	-	CASSGTGNYGYTF	TGTGCCAGCAGTGGGACAGGCAACTATGGCTACACCTTC
-	TRBJ2-1	TRBV7-8	-	CASSTPLAHPSSYNEQFF	TGTGCCAGCAGCACCCCTTTGGCCCACCCGAGCTCCTACAATGAGCAGTTCTTC
-	TRBJ2-7	TRBV7-2	-	CASSLTPGPEQYF	TGTGCCAGCAGCTTGACACCAGGGCCCGAGCAGTACTTC
TRBD2	TRBJ2-1	TRBV7-2	-	CASSLGIAGSYNEQFF	TGTGCCAGCAGCTTAGGGATAGCGGGGTCCTACAATGAGCAGTTCTTC
TRBD1	TRBJ1-1	TRBV7-3	-	CASSFRPGTGGVNTEAFF	TGTGCCAGCAGCTTTCGACCCGGGACAGGGGGCGTGAACACTGAAGCTTTCTTT
-	TRBJ1-1	TRBV19	-	CASSPRQNTEAFF	TGTGCCAGTAGTCCCCGACAGAACACTGAAGCTTTCTTT
-	TRBJ1-5	TRBV5-8	-	CASSRTFSRGSNQPQHF	TGTGCCAGCAGCCGGACATTCTCCAGGGGAAGCAATCAGCCCCAGCATTTT
-	TRBJ1-5	TRBV6-5	-	CASSYPKTPDRPQHF	TGTGCCAGCAGTTACCCCAAGACCCCGGATCGCCCCCAGCATTTT
-	TRBJ2-7	TRBV30	-	CAWRRDSPSSYEQYF	TGTGCCTGGAGGAGGGACTCCCCGAGTTCCTACGAGCAGTACTTC
-	TRBJ2-5	TRBV4-3	-	CASSQVVGRAETQYF	TGCGCCAGCAGCCAAGTAGTTGGCAGGGCAGAGACCCAGTACTTC
TRBD1	TRBJ1-5	TRBV6-6	-	CASSYGDRGGQPQHF	TGTGCCAGCAGTTACGGGGACAGGGGCGGTCAGCCCCAGCATTTT
TRBD1	TRBJ1-5	TRBV7-2	-	CASSPLGQEFWPQHF	TGTGCCAGCAGCCCTCTTGGACAGGAGTTTTGGCCCCAGCATTTT
TRBD2	TRBJ2-7	TRBV18	-	CASSPGTSGSDEQYF	TGTGCCAGCTCACCAGGGACTAGCGGGAGTGACGAGCAGTACTTC
TRBD2	TRBJ2-1	TRBV11-2	-	CASSLEGLAGNEQFF	TGTGCCAGCAGCTTAGAGGGGCTAGCGGGAAATGAGCAGTTCTTC
-	TRBJ2-7	TRBV9	-	CASSAGVSPRDYEQYF	TGTGCCAGCAGCGCCGGGGTCTCTCCAAGGGACTACGAGCAGTACTTC
-	TRBJ2-1	TRBV24-1	-	CATSDLRGGNEQFF	TGTGCCACCAGTGATTTAAGGGGAGGCAATGAGCAGTTCTTC
TRBD1	TRBJ1-1	TRBV10-3	-	CAISESLRGRAAFF	TGTGCCATCAGTGAGTCGTTAAGGGGGCGTGCGGCTTTCTTT
-	TRBJ2-7	TRBV6-5	-	CASSRDRYEQYF	TGTGCCAGCAGCAGAGACAGGTACGAGCAGTACTTC
TRBD1	TRBJ2-7	TRBV7-8	-	CASSPQRTGGYEQYF	TGTGCCAGCAGCCCGCAGAGGACAGGGGGATACGAGCAGTACTTC
-	TRBJ2-7	TRBV12-3/TRBV12-4	-	CASSLQGPSGQYF	TGTGCCAGCAGTTTACAGGGCCCGTCGGGGCAGTACTTC
-	TRBJ2-5	TRBV5-1	-	CASSDVPGARETQYF	TGCGCCAGCAGCGACGTACCAGGGGCGCGAGAGACCCAGTACTTC
TRBD2	TRBJ2-7	TRBV28	-	CASSAGLAGAPEQYF	TGTGCCAGCAGTGCAGGACTAGCGGGAGCCCCCGAGCAGTACTTC
-	TRBJ2-7	TRBV5-1	-	CASSGVSSYEQYF	TGCGCCAGCAGCGGTGTCAGCTCCTACGAGCAGTACTTC
TRBD1	TRBJ1-5	TRBV19	-	CASSVQGSNQPQHF	TGTGCCAGTAGTGTACAGGGGAGCAATCAGCCCCAGCATTTT
-	TRBJ2-1	TRBV28	-	CASSLWTRDNEQFF	TGTGCCAGCAGTTTATGGACTAGAGACAATGAGCAGTTCTTC
-	TRBJ1-3	TRBV28	-	CASSSTRGLTIYF	TGTGCCAGCAGCTCCACGAGAGGATTAACCATATATTTT
-	TRBJ2-3	TRBV6-6	-	CASSTSRTASTDTQYF	TGTGCCAGCAGCACCTCGAGGACGGCTAGCACAGATACGCAGTATTTT
-	TRBJ2-1	TRBV9	-	CASSVAKGLDEQFF	TGTGCCAGCAGCGTAGCTAAAGGTTTGGATGAGCAGTTCTTC
-	TRBJ2-5	TRBV21-1	-	CASSRGLAGKETQYF	TGTGCCAGCAGCCGGGGACTAGCGGGAAAAGAGACCCAGTACTTC
-	TRBJ1-1	TRBV7-3	-	CASSSGPNTEAFF	TGTGCCAGCAGCTCGGGGCCGAACACTGAAGCTTTCTTT
-	TRBJ1-2	TRBV28	-	CASSLRGGYTF	TGTGCCAGCAGTTTGCGGGGTGGCTACACCTTC
-	TRBJ2-3	TRBV4-2	-	CASSQDLRIDTQYF	TGTGCCAGCAGCCAAGACCTTAGGATAGATACGCAGTATTTT
TRBD2	TRBJ2-2	TRBV7-2	-	CASSSAGGALTGELFF	TGTGCCAGCAGCTCAGCGGGGGGGGCCCTCACCGGGGAGCTGTTTTTT
-	TRBJ1-4	TRBV7-9	-	CASSSRGGNEKLFF	TGTGCCAGCAGTTCCAGGGGTGGTAATGAAAAACTGTTTTTT
TRBD2	TRBJ2-1	TRBV7-3	-	CASSIRSSGGSYNEQFF	TGTGCCAGCAGCATCCGATCTAGCGGGGGCTCCTACAATGAGCAGTTCTTC
-	TRBJ1-1	TRBV29-1	-	CSSSYTSNTEAFF	TGCAGCTCCTCTTATACATCGAACACTGAAGCTTTCTTT
-	TRBJ1-5	TRBV6-5	-	CASSNDKYSNQPQHF	TGTGCCAGCAGTAATGACAAATATAGCAATCAGCCCCAGCATTTT
-	TRBJ2-4	TRBV9	-	CASSTTGKGKKDIQYF	TGTGCCAGCAGCACTACAGGGAAAGGAAAAAAAGACATTCAGTACTTC
-	TRBJ2-1	TRBV30	-	CAWSVLGGTRQFF	TGTGCCTGGAGTGTCCTTGGAGGGACACGGCAGTTCTTC
TRBD1	TRBJ1-1	TRBV7-8	-	CASSLQGRVLNTEAFF	TGTGCCAGCAGCCTACAGGGGCGAGTTCTTAACACTGAAGCTTTCTTT
-	TRBJ1-2	TRBV19	-	CASRHQGRDGYTF	TGTGCCAGTAGGCATCAGGGGCGGGATGGCTACACCTTC